This paragraph reports one T cell receptor (beta chain). Its antigen is not known. Each patient's relapse followed autologous stem cell transplantation, and brentuximab vedotin exposure varied. This specimen comes from a study of PD-1 blockade in classical Hodgkin lymphoma. Notes on the study in general: Complete responders started with a diversity level that resembled newly diagnosed patients at baseline.

TCRdb's table, derived via immunoSEQ multiplex PCR, lists solely in-frame clones and lacks some. The profile shows approximately 61,000 clones, over 75% of them singletons. This TCR was sampled from a human donor with classical Hodgkin lymphoma. The specimen comprised peripheral blood mononuclear cells (PBMCs), sampled at baseline.

The CDR3 region has the DNA TGTGCCAGCAGCGACGGGGTGAACACTGAAGCTTTCTTT. This sequence encodes CASSDGVNTEAFF. The chain carries TRBV14 and TRBJ1-1, with D hard to call. In germline, CDR1 is SGHDN, CDR2 FVKESK. The CDR3 is made up of 13 amino acids. Trimming shortened V by 5 bases and J by 0 bases, and 7 bases separated the two germline ends.